These 4 T cell receptor beta chains were all obtained from the same sample, sequenced in a study of OX40 agonist ivuxolimab in advanced cancers. The protocol was immunoSEQ multiplex PCR, while the TCRdb copy is restricted to in-frame clones and leaves out a portion. The sample holds tens of thousands of clones, around 85% seen once. The sample consisted of CD4+ or CD8+ T cells sorted from blood, taken in a trial of the OX40 agonist ivuxolimab. Receptor source: an adult with an advanced solid tumor such as melanoma, head and neck, liver or kidney cancer.

The chain uses TRBV4-1 and TRBJ2-5, with D perhaps given as TRBD1 or TRBD2 (6 bases each). V lost 6 bases, J lost 5 bases, and 10 bases lay in between. Per germline, CDR1 MGHRA and CDR2 YSYEKL. The CDR3 contains 12 residues. CDR3 protein: CASRGGGETQYF. CDR3 nucleotide sequence: TGCGCCAGCAGGGGGGGCGGGGAGACCCAGTACTTC.

The CDR3 DNA follows: TGTGCCAGCAGCCCGTGGGTCGGGAACTCTGGGGCCAACGTCCTGACTTTC. As protein: CASSPWVGNSGANVLTF. V gene TRBV5-4 combines with J gene TRBJ2-6; D perhaps matches TRBD2 (5 bases). The V gene lost 4 bases and the J gene lost 0 bases, with 14 bases spanning the gap. Germline lookup yields CDR1 SGHNT and CDR2 YYREEE (reference sequence). This CDR3 region has 17 residues.

The rearrangement links TRBV28 to TRBJ2-7; D tentatively fits TRBD1 or TRBD2 (5 bases each). The ends were cut back, 3 bases at V and 0 bases at J, with 12 bases in the middle. Germline-derived CDR1 and CDR2 are MDHEN and SYDVKM. This CDR3 comprises 15 residues. The CDR3 loop reads CASSLLGASSYEQYV. The CDR3 nucleotides are TGTGCCAGCAGTTTGCTCGGGGCGAGCTCCTACGAGCAGTACGTC.

V usage is TRBV19 and J usage is TRBJ1-2, with 7 bases fitting TRBD1. CDR3 length equals 16 residues. The J segment lost 4 bases and the V segment lost 7 bases, leaving 15 bases of the junction unmatched. Germline lookup yields CDR1 LNHDA and CDR2 SQIVND (reference sequence). CDR3 coding DNA: TGTGCCAGTACCCTTGACGGGACAGAGCCCGTCTATGGCTACACCTTC. Translating gives CASTLDGTEPVYGYTF.